One sample yielded the 27 T cell receptor beta chains listed below, sequenced in a study of cytomegalovirus exposure and HLA in healthy donors. This PCR relied on a set of 60 Vbeta primers and 13 Jbeta primers. Sequencing was performed with immunoSEQ multiplex PCR; in TCRdb, only in-frame clones are kept and a portion is missing. The table lists about 190,000 clones, roughly four fifths of them singletons, with roughly 2.1% in the top ten. Sequenced material: PBMCs. The receptor source for this set is a woman aged 25 to 39 in good health and CMV-seropositive.

The chain couples TRBV18 to TRBJ2-5; no clear D gene. CDR1 and CDR2 (germline): KGHSH, LQKENI. CDR3 size: 11 residues. Trimming shortened V by 3 bases and J by 3 bases, and 2 bases separated the two germline ends. The CDR3 loop reads CASSPKETQYF. CDR3 DNA: TGTGCCAGCTCACCCAAAGAGACCCAGTACTTC.

The CDR3 loop is CASSLEGPGLYNEQFF. The CDR3 nucleotides are TGCGCCAGCAGCTTGGAAGGCCCAGGTCTATACAATGAGCAGTTCTTC. The chain couples TRBV5-1 to TRBJ2-1, with no clear D. V was pared by 0 bases and J by 4 bases, with 14 bases between. The CDR3 is made up of 16 amino acids. CDR1 is SGHRS, CDR2 YFSETQ, per germline.

Written as DNA, the CDR3 is TGTGCCAGCAGCCTCCGGGACACCGCCTCAACCCTCCACTTT. It is translated as CASSLRDTASTLHF. The chain uses TRBV7-2 and TRBJ1-6, with D possibly matching TRBD1 (6 bases). This CDR3 contains 14 residues. Germline V gene data show CDR1 as SGHTA and CDR2 as FQGNSA. With 5 bases removed from V and 14 bases from J, the gap between germline ends came to 19 bases.

This chain uses TRBV5-5 with TRBJ2-1; TRBD1 matches 9 bases. Germline V CDR1 and CDR2: SGHKS, YYEKEE (reference sequence). The length of the CDR3 is 15 residues. V shed 0 bases and J 6 bases; nucleotides not matched to a gene: 4. The CDR3 DNA reads as TGTGCCAGCAGCTTGGGGACAGGGGCCGGCAATGAGCAGTTCTTC. Its protein product is CASSLGTGAGNEQFF.

The V and J genes are TRBV13 and TRBJ1-6, with TRBD1 matching 7 bases. Germline CDR1 is PRHDT and CDR2 is FYEKMQ (reference sequence). The CDR3 sequence is 15 residues long. The ends lost 5 bases at V and 4 bases at J; junction bases unmatched: 5. The CDR3 sequence: CASSTQGLYNSPLHF. The DNA for the CDR3 is TGTGCCAGCAGCACACAGGGGTTGTATAATTCACCCCTCCACTTT.

CDR3: CAWSVYGRPLYNSPLHF. Written as DNA, the CDR3 is TGTGCCTGGAGTGTGTACGGGAGACCGCTATATAATTCACCCCTCCACTTT. The chain couples TRBV30 to TRBJ1-6; the D is unclear. The V and J ends lost 0 bases and 4 bases respectively, with 16 bases between them. Germline CDR1 is GTSNPN and CDR2 is SVGIG (reference sequence). There are 17 residues in the CDR3.

V usage is TRBV7-9 and J usage is TRBJ1-1, with 7 bases identical to TRBD1. Germline V gene lookup returns CDR1 SEHNR and CDR2 FQNEAQ (reference sequence). Trimming removed 5 bases from V and 5 bases from J; junction bases left unmatched: 5. The CDR3 has 13 residues. CDR3 sequence: CASSTGQNTEAFF. The DNA of the CDR3 is TGTGCCAGCAGCACGGGACAGAATACTGAAGCTTTCTTT.

The chain recombines TRBV5-1 with TRBJ2-3, with 8 bases fitting TRBD2. The CDR3 sequence is 17 residues long. Trimming at V came to 0 bases and at J to 1 base, leaving 7 bases not matched to a gene. In germline, CDR1 is SGHRS, CDR2 YFSETQ. The CDR3 reads CASSLDPPGGGTDTQYF. CDR3 DNA: TGCGCCAGCAGCTTGGATCCCCCGGGGGGGGGCACAGATACGCAGTATTTT. The entire variable domain, with the rest obtained from reference TRBV5-1 and TRBJ2-3, is as follows: KAGVTQTPRYLIKTRGQQVTLSCSPISGHRSVSWYQQTPGQGLQFLFEYFSETQRNKGNFPGRFSGRQFSNSRSEMNVSTLELGDSALYLCASSLDPPGGGTDTQYFGPGTRLTVL.

This rearrangement joins TRBV5-4 to TRBJ2-5; 8 bases fit TRBD2. The CDR3 is 16 amino acids. CDR1 is SGHNT and CDR2 is YYREEE in the germline V gene (reference sequence). V shed 0 bases and J 5 bases; nucleotides not matched to a gene: 9. For the CDR3, the DNA is TGTGCCAGCAGCTTGGAAATAGCGGGGCCCGGGGAGACCCAGTACTTC. This gives the protein CASSLEIAGPGETQYF.

This chain joins TRBV5-1 and TRBJ1-2; D remains ambiguous. The CDR3 is 13 residues long. Looked up from germline, CDR1 is SGHRS and CDR2 is YFSETQ. Trimming pared 0 bases from V and 4 bases from J, leaving 7 bases between. CDR3 region: CASSLDSFYGYTF. DNA for the CDR3: TGCGCCAGCAGCTTGGACAGCTTCTATGGCTACACCTTC. The whole variable domain, filled in from reference TRBV5-1 and TRBJ1-2, reads KAGVTQTPRYLIKTRGQQVTLSCSPISGHRSVSWYQQTPGQGLQFLFEYFSETQRNKGNFPGRFSGRQFSNSRSEMNVSTLELGDSALYLCASSLDSFYGYTFGSGTRLTVV.

V and J are TRBV29-1 and TRBJ1-3, with D possibly TRBD1 on 5 matching bases. CDR3 length equals 13 residues. The V gene lost 6 bases and the J gene lost 4 bases, with 13 bases spanning the gap. CDR1 is SQVTM and CDR2 is ANQGSEA in the germline V gene. The DNA for the CDR3 is TGCAGCGTCCCGGACCCAGGGGGAAACACCATATATTTT. It is translated as CSVPDPGGNTIYF. The full variable domain, its missing parts supplied by reference TRBV29-1 and TRBJ1-3, is SAVISQKPSRDICQRGTSLTIQCQVDSQVTMMFWYRQQPGQSLTLIATANQGSEATYESGFVIDKFPISRPNLTFSTLTVSNMSPEDSSIYLCSVPDPGGNTIYFGEGSWLTVV.

The chain recombines TRBV5-1 with TRBJ1-1; D remains ambiguous. The CDR3 loop spans 12 amino acids. V lost 1 base and J lost 7, with 8 bases in between. The germline V gene encodes CDR1 SGHRS and CDR2 YFSETQ. DNA for the CDR3: TGCGCCAGCAGCTTGTCCGGGAATGAAGCTTTCTTT. Amino acids: CASSLSGNEAFF. Based on the CDR3 plus reference TRBV5-1 and TRBJ1-1, the full variable domain is KAGVTQTPRYLIKTRGQQVTLSCSPISGHRSVSWYQQTPGQGLQFLFEYFSETQRNKGNFPGRFSGRQFSNSRSEMNVSTLELGDSALYLCASSLSGNEAFFGQGTRLTVV.

This rearrangement joins TRBV4-3 to TRBJ1-1; D is perhaps TRBD1 (5 bases). Germline V gene data show CDR1 as LGHNA and CDR2 as YSLEER. V was shortened by 3 bases and J by 5 bases, with 16 bases between the two germline ends. The CDR3 has 15 residues. CDR3 amino acids: CASSQMYSGNTEAFF. The CDR3 DNA reads TGCGCCAGCAGCCAGATGTATTCAGGGAATACTGAAGCTTTCTTT.

This chain connects TRBV5-1 to TRBJ2-1, with 8 nucleotides matching TRBD2. The V gene's germline CDR1 is SGHRS and CDR2 YFSETQ. The J segment lost 4 bases and the V segment lost 4 bases, leaving 4 bases of the junction unmatched. The CDR3 sequence is 14 residues long. The CDR3 loop is CASSPGTSYNEQFF. CDR3 coding DNA: TGCGCCAGCAGCCCCGGGACTAGTTACAATGAGCAGTTCTTC.

The chain links TRBV7-2 to TRBJ1-1; the D is unclear. Germline V lookup: CDR1 SGHTA, CDR2 FQGNSA. Trimming pared 7 bases from V and 4 bases from J, leaving 16 bases between. This CDR3 comprises 14 residues. The CDR3 DNA sequence: TGTGCCAGCACCTTGTGGAGGGCGACCACTGAAGCTTTCTTT. It yields the protein CASTLWRATTEAFF.

This sequence joins TRBV7-8 and TRBJ2-7, with D maybe TRBD1 (7 bases). V lost 8 bases to trimming and J lost 3 bases, with 17 bases between them. The CDR3 sequence is 14 residues long. Germline CDR1 reads SGHVS; CDR2 reads FQNEAQ. The CDR3 here is CASGGTAAYYEQYF. In nucleotides, the CDR3 is TGTGCCAGCGGCGGGACAGCCGCCTACTACGAGCAGTACTTC.

V is TRBV10-3 and J is TRBJ2-7, with 7 bases lining up with TRBD2. In germline, CDR1 is ENHRY, CDR2 SYGVKD. J gave up 0 bases and V 3 bases, and 5 bases lay outside the gene matches. The CDR3 spans 15 residues. CDR3 nucleotides: TGTGCCATCAGTGACCCTAGCGGAAGCTCCTACGAGCAGTACTTC. This gives the protein CAISDPSGSSYEQYF.

This chain joins TRBV7-2 and TRBJ1-5; tentative D call: TRBD1 (6 bases). CDR3 size: 15 residues. Germline assignment: CDR1 SGHTA and CDR2 FQGNSA. Trimming cost V 2 bases and J 2 bases, with 10 bases left between them. The CDR3 DNA follows: TGTGCCAGCAGCTTAAGGGCAGGGGGCAATCAGCCCCAGCATTTT. It translates to CASSLRAGGNQPQHF.

The rearrangement uses TRBV19 and TRBJ2-1, with TRBD2 as a possible D gene (6 bases). Per germline, CDR1 LNHDA and CDR2 SQIVND (reference sequence). V was clipped by 5 bases and J by 0 bases, with 11 bases between them. This CDR3 is 15 amino acids long. In DNA form, the CDR3 reads TGTGCCAGTAGTGTCGCGGGGAGCTCCTACAATGAGCAGTTCTTC. Its translation: CASSVAGSSYNEQFF.

The chain couples TRBV6-5 to TRBJ1-6, with 8 bases identical to TRBD1. There are 16 residues in the CDR3. Germline CDR1 reads MNHEY; CDR2 reads SVGAGI. With 0 bases clipped from V and 10 bases from J, the junction kept 8 bases outside the gene matches. The CDR3 sequence is CASSYSKGQVASPLHF. CDR3 bases: TGTGCCAGCAGTTACTCGAAGGGACAGGTTGCCTCACCCCTCCACTTT.

The genes are TRBV6-6 and TRBJ2-7; 9 bases agree with TRBD1. V shed 2 bases and J 0 bases; nucleotides not matched to a gene: 2. CDR1 MNHNY and CDR2 SVGAGI come from the germline V gene (reference sequence). This CDR3 has 15 residues. The CDR3 loop reads CASSYTDRGSYEQYF. CDR3 bases: TGTGCCAGCAGTTACACGGACAGGGGCTCCTACGAGCAGTACTTC.

The rearrangement links TRBV18 to TRBJ2-7, with D possibly matching TRBD1 (6 bases). Trimming left V 3 bases short and J 4 bases short, with 13 bases between. The CDR3 covers 14 residues. Per the germline V gene, CDR1 is KGHSH and CDR2 is LQKENI. The CDR3 DNA is TGTGCCAGCTCACCCGACTGGGGGCCATACGAGCAGTACTTC. Residues: CASSPDWGPYEQYF.

This clone was seen a single time. Here the CDR3 DNA reads TGTGCCAGCACGACGGGGGTGAACTATGGCTACACCTTC. Its protein is CASTTGVNYGYTF. This rearrangement joins TRBV28 to TRBJ1-2; a possible D gene is TRBD1 (5 bases). CDR3 length: 13 residues. The V and J ends lost 7 bases and 2 bases respectively, with 11 bases between them. The V gene's germline CDR1 is MDHEN and CDR2 SYDVKM.

CDR3 bases: TGTGCCAGCAGCTGGACTAGCGGGAGCTCCTACAATGAGCAGTTCTTC. Translation gives CASSWTSGSSYNEQFF. The J gene is TRBJ2-1, the V gene TRBV7-2; TRBD2 matches at 13 bases. J was trimmed by 0 bases and V by 4 bases; bases with no gene match: 0. The CDR3 length is 16 residues. Germline CDR1 reads SGHTA; CDR2 reads FQGNSA.

V and J are TRBV9 and TRBJ2-7; 7 nucleotides agree with TRBD1. The CDR3 length is 12 residues. V gave up 6 bases and J gave up 7 bases; unmatched junction bases: 7. The V gene's germline CDR1 is SGDLS and CDR2 YYNGEE. The CDR3 DNA reads TGTGCCAGCAACAGGGGTTCTGGGGAGCAGTACTTC. Translated, it gives CASNRGSGEQYF.

The gene calls are TRBV7-9 and TRBJ1-1; no clear D. The CDR3 spans 17 residues. The germline CDR1 and CDR2 sequences are SEHNR and FQNEAQ (reference sequence). Trimming pared 6 bases from V and 0 bases from J, leaving 20 bases between. The CDR3 protein is CASSGRNRGSMNTEAFF. The CDR3 DNA sequence: TGTGCCAGCAGTGGGAGAAACAGAGGGTCTATGAACACTGAAGCTTTCTTT.

The rearrangement uses TRBV2 and TRBJ1-1, with a tentative D call TRBD1 (6 bases). The CDR3 sequence is 14 residues long. V lost 7 bases and J lost 5, with 17 bases in between. Germline CDR1 and CDR2: SNHLY and FYNNEI. The CDR3 bases are TGTGCCAGCACCTCCCCGAGGGGGGGTACTGAAGCTTTCTTT. Amino acids: CASTSPRGGTEAFF.